This paragraph reports one T cell receptor (beta chain). The target antigen is unknown. The sample originates from a study of blood T cells in healthy people across ages. The study's findings and limits: Per million T cells, TCR beta diversity dropped roughly linearly as age increased. Compared with aged donors, long-lived donors showed fewer expanded clones, suggesting selection.

The second PCR ran about 6 to 11 cycles with a sample-barcoded 5' primer and J-beta primers. Tags on each cDNA molecule came from a template-switch adaptor with 12 random nucleotides. TCRdb re-analysed the 5' RACE reads in MiXCR, keeping a single row per CDR3 protein. The profile covers 1.5 million to 2 million distinct CDR3 sequences, with over 25% appearing a single time and more than 6% taken by the ten largest. The length of the CDR3 is 15 residues. Germline CDR1 is SGHRS and CDR2 is YFSETQ. Germline trimming cut 4 bases from V and 2 bases from J; bases unmatched to any gene: 2. The chain has TRBV5-1 and TRBJ2-3; 12 nucleotides match TRBD2. Sequenced sample: blood. The sequence was obtained from a woman under 40 in good health. CDR3 sequence: CASSRTSGVTDTQYF. The DNA for the CDR3 is TGCGCCAGCAGCCGGACTAGCGGGGTCACAGATACGCAGTATTTT. Complete variable domain (other parts from reference TRBV5-1 and TRBJ2-3): KAGVTQTPRYLIKTRGQQVTLSCSPISGHRSVSWYQQTPGQGLQFLFEYFSETQRNKGNFPGRFSGRQFSNSRSEMNVSTLELGDSALYLCASSRTSGVTDTQYFGPGTRLTVL.